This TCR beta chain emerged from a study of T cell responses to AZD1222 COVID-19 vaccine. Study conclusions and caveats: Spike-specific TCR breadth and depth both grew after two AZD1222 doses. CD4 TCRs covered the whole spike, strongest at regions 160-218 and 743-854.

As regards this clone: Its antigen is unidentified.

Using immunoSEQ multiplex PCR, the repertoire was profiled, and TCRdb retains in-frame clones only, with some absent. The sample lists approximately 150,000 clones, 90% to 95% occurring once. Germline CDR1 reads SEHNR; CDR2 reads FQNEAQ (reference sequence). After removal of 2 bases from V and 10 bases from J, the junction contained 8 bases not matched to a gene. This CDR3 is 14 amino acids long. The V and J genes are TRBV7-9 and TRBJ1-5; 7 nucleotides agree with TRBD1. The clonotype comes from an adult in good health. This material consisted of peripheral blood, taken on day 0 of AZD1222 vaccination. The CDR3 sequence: CASSLSGGLSPQHF. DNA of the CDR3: TGTGCCAGCAGCTTATCAGGGGGACTCAGCCCCCAGCATTTT.